This TCR beta chain was retrieved from a study of T cells in Graves' hyperthyroidism and ophthalmopathy. Study-wide context: Peripheral blood sampling occurred at initial diagnosis, before any treatment. Whole-study findings and limits: The majority of expanded thyroid clonotypes above 0.001 also appeared in blood.

Comment on this clonotype: Its target is unknown.

This CDR3 has 16 amino acids. Germline lookup yields CDR1 MDHEN and CDR2 SYDVKM. V gave up 6 bases and J gave up 6 bases; unmatched junction bases: 10. From RNA transcripts, TCR beta CDR3 regions were amplified. TCR CDR3 regions were first amplified by RT-PCR with HTBI primers. Each CDR3 protein is one row after TCRdb ran MiXCR on the multiplex PCR reads. The sample lists 500,000 or so distinct CDR3 sequences; roughly 15% were seen once. The PBMCs studied were ones that came from around 10 ml fresh peripheral blood. Material for sequencing was blood. The TCR sequence derives from a woman under 40 with Graves' ophthalmopathy. The rearrangement links TRBV28 to TRBJ2-1; 11 nucleotides match TRBD2. This CDR3 is CASSRNLAGGPNEQFF. The CDR3 coding sequence is TGTGCCAGCAGCCGTAACCTAGCGGGAGGTCCCAATGAGCAGTTCTTC. Filled out from reference TRBV28 and TRBJ2-1, the complete variable domain reads DVKVTQSSRYLVKRTGEKVFLECVQDMDHENMFWYRQDPGLGLRLIYFSYDVKMKEKGDIPEGYSVSREKKERFSLILESASTNQTSMYLCASSRNLAGGPNEQFFGPGTRLTVL.